This T cell receptor beta chain was recovered during a study of blood T cell repertoires in COVID-19. Overall study context: Donors in the United States, Italy and Spain gave samples during acute or convalescent COVID-19. Sources were T cells, B-cell-depleted T cells, or PBMCs; the material itself was cDNA or gDNA.

V shed 5 bases and J 0 bases; nucleotides not matched to a gene: 7. The CDR3 covers 16 residues. In germline, CDR1 is LNHDA, CDR2 SQIVND (reference sequence). The data were produced by immunoSEQ multiplex PCR, yet TCRdb's version contains in-frame clones alone and is incomplete. The data show 130,000 to 150,000 clones, with about four fifths seen just once and 3% to 3.5% held by the top ten. This clone has just one count. Input material: peripheral blood. J is TRBJ1-1 and V is TRBV19; 9 positions agree with TRBD1. The TCR comes from a woman of 80 years or more with acute or convalescent COVID-19. For the CDR3, the DNA is TGTGCCAGTAGTCCCCGGGGGACAGGGCTGAACACTGAAGCTTTCTTT. Its translation: CASSPRGTGLNTEAFF.